A single T cell receptor beta chain is shown here with its context. The CDR3 end is not reached by the read, which stops 3 residues before it; the germline J gene fills it in. The protocol was immunoSEQ multiplex PCR, while the TCRdb copy is restricted to in-frame clones and leaves out a portion. Its table lists some 50,000 clones. This sample is part of a study of T cells in women clearing cervical HPV infection. V lost 5 bases, J lost 3 bases, and 21 bases lay in between. The CDR3 runs to 17 residues. Germline assignment: CDR1 SGHTA and CDR2 FQGTGA. The sequencing input was blood buffy coat. This chain uses TRBV7-3 with TRBJ2-3; TRBD2 is a possible D gene (7 bases). The receptor comes from a woman between 18 and 69 years old with a cervical HPV16 infection that either progressed to CIN3+ or cleared (not recorded which). CDR3 bases read: TGTGCCAGCAGCCAAATGGGGGGGGCCCGAACGACAGATACG. It codes for CASSQMGGARTTDT. The CDR3 reads in full as CASSQMGGARTTDTQYF.